This TCR beta chain is drawn from a study of kidney transplant recipient with SARS-CoV-2 infection. Many counts were recorded for this clonotype. J was trimmed by 0 bases and V by 3 bases; bases with no gene match: 8. The CDR3 extends over 18 amino acids. Germline V gene sequence: CDR1 LGHNA, CDR2 YNFKEQ. MiXCR was run by TCRdb on the reads, yielding one entry per CDR3 protein. Here the sample spans roughly 250,000 distinct CDR3 sequences, more than 25% being singletons. The TCR comes from a male patient aged 25-45 years who had COVID-19 and was a kidney transplant recipient. Some T cells may be transferred from the graft donor. Sequences were derived from a blood sample, sampled at baseline and on day 111 from a kidney transplant recipient. The V gene is TRBV4-2, the J gene TRBJ2-7; 13 nucleotides agree with TRBD2. Here the CDR3 reads CASSQAGTSGTSSYEQYF. DNA of the CDR3: TGTGCCAGCAGCCAGGCCGGGACTAGCGGGACTAGCTCCTACGAGCAGTACTTC.